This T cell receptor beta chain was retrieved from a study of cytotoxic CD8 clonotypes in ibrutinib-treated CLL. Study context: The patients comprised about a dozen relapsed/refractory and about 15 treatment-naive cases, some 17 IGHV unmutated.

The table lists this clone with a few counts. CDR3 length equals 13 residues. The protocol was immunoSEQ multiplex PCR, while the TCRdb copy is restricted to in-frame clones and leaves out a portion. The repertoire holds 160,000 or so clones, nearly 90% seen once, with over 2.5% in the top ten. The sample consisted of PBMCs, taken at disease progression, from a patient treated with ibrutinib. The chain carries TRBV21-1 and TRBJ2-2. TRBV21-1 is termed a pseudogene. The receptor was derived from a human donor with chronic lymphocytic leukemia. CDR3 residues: CVLGGSIRRELFF. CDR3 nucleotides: TGCGTTCTCGGTGGCAGTATTAGGAGGGAGCTGTTTTTT.